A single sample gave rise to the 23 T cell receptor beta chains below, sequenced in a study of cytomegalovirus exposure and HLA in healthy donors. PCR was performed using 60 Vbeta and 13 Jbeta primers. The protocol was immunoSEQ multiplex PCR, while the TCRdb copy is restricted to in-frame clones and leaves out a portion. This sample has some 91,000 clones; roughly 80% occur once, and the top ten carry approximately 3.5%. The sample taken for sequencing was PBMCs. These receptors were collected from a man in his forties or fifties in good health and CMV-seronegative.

DNA for the CDR3: TGTGCCAGCAGTTTCGAGGGTTTCTACGAGCAGTACTTC. It yields the protein CASSFEGFYEQYF. The rearrangement uses TRBV28 and TRBJ2-7, with D tentatively TRBD2 (5 bases). Germline lookup yields CDR1 MDHEN and CDR2 SYDVKM. The length of the CDR3 is 13 residues. V lost 3 bases to trimming and J lost 3 bases, with 9 bases between them.

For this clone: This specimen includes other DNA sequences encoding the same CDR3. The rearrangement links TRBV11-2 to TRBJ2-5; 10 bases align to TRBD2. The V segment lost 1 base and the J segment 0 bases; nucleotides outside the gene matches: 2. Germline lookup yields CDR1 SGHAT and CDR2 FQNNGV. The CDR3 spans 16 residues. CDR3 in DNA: TGTGCCAGCAGCTTAGGGCTAGCGGGGGACCAAGAGACCCAGTACTTC. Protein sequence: CASSLGLAGDQETQYF.

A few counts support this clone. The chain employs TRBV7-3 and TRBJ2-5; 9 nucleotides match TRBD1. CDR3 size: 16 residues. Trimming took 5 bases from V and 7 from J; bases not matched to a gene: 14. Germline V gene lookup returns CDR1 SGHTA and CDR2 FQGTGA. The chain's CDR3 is CASSPLPGQGLGTQYF. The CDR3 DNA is TGTGCCAGCAGCCCGTTACCGGGACAGGGTTTAGGGACCCAGTACTTC.

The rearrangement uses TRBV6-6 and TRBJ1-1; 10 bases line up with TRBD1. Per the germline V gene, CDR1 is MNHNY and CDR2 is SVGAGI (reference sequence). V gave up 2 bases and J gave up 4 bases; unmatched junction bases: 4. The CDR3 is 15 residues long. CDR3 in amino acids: CASSYPRTGGTEAFF. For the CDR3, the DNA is TGTGCCAGCAGTTACCCGAGGACAGGGGGCACTGAAGCTTTCTTT.

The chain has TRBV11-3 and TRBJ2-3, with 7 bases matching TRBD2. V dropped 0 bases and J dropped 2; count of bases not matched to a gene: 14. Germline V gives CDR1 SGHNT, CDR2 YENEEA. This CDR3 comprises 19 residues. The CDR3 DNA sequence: TGTGCCAGCAGCTTAGAGACGGGTCGGAGGGAGGGAACCACAGATACGCAGTATTTT. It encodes CASSLETGRREGTTDTQYF.

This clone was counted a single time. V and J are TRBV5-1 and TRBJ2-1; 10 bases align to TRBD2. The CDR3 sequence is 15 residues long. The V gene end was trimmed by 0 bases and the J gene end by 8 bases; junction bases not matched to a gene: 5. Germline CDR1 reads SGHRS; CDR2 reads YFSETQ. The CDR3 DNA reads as TGCGCCAGCAGCTTGGTTAGCGGGGGGTTCGATGAGCAGTTCTTC. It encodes CASSLVSGGFDEQFF.

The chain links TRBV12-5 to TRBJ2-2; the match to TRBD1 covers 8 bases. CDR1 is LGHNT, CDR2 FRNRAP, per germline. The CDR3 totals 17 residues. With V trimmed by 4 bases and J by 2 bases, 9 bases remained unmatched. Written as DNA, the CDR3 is TGTGCTAGTGGTTCCCTCCGAGACAGGGGTAACACCGGGGAGCTGTTTTTT. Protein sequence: CASGSLRDRGNTGELFF. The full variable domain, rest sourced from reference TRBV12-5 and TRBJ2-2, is DARVTQTPRHKVTEMGQEVTMRCQPILGHNTVFWYRQTMMQGLELLAYFRNRAPLDDSGMPKDRFSAEMPDATLATLKIQPSEPRDSAVYFCASGSLRDRGNTGELFFGEGSRLTVL.

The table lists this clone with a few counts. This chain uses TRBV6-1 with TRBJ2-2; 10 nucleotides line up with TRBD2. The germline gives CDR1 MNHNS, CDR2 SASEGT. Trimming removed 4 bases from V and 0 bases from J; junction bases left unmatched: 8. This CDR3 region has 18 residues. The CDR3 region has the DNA TGTGCCAGCAGTGGAAAACTAGCGGGATTCGCGAACACCGGGGAGCTGTTTTTT. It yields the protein CASSGKLAGFANTGELFF.

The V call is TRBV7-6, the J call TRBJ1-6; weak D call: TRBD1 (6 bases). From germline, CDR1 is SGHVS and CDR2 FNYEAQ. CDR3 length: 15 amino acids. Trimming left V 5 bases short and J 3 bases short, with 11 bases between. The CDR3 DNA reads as TGTGCCAGCAGCATAAGGACAGACTATAATTCACCCCTCCACTTT. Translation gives CASSIRTDYNSPLHF. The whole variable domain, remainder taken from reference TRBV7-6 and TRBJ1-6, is GAGVSQSPRYKVTKRGQDVALRCDPISGHVSLYWYRQALGQGPEFLTYFNYEAQQDKSGLPNDRFSAERPEGSISTLTIQRTEQRDSAMYRCASSIRTDYNSPLHFGNGTRLTVT.

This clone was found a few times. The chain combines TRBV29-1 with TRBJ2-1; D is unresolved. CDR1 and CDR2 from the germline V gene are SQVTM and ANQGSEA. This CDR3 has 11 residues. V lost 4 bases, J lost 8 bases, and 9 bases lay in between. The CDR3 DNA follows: TGCAGCGTTGCACTCTCCGATGAGCAGTTCTTC. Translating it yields CSVALSDEQFF.

The CDR3 reads CASSSQGKPETQYF. In nucleotides, the CDR3 is TGTGCCAGCAGCTCTCAGGGGAAGCCGGAGACCCAGTACTTC. The genes are TRBV7-3 and TRBJ2-5; D possibly corresponds to TRBD1 (6 bases). CDR1 SGHTA and CDR2 FQGTGA come from the germline V gene. This CDR3 spans 14 amino acids. The germline V and J ends were trimmed by 4 bases and 5 bases, with 14 bases remaining between them.

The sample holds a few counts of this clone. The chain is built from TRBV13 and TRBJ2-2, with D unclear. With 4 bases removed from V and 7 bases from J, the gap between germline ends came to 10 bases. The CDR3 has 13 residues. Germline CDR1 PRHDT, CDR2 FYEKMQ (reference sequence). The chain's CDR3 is CASSSLSGGELFF. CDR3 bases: TGTGCCAGCAGCTCTCTGTCGGGCGGGGAGCTGTTTTTT.

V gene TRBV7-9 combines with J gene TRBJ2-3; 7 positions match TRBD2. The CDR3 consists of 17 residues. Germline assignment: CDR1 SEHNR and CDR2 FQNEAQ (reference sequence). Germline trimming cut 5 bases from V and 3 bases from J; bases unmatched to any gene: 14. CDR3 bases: TGTGCCAGCAGCCGAAACCCTCGGGGGGAGTGGACAGATACGCAGTATTTT. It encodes CASSRNPRGEWTDTQYF.

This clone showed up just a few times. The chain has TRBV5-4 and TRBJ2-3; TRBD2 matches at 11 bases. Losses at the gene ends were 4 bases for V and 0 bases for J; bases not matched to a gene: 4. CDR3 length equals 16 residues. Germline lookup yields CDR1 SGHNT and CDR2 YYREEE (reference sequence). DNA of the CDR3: TGTGCCAGCAGCATAGGGACTAGCGGTAGCACAGATACGCAGTATTTT. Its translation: CASSIGTSGSTDTQYF.

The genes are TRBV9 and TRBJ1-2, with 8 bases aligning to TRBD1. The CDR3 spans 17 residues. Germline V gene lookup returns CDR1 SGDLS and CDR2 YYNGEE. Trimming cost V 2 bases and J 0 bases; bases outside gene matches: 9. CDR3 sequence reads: CASSVDRGGLANYGYTF. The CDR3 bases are TGTGCCAGCAGCGTCGACAGGGGCGGACTAGCTAACTATGGCTACACCTTC.

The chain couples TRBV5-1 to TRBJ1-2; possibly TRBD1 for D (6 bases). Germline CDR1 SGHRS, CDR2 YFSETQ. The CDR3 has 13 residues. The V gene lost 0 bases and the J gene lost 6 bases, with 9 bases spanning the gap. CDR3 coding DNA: TGCGCCAGCAGCTTGGTCGCAGGGGATGGCTACACCTTC. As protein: CASSLVAGDGYTF.

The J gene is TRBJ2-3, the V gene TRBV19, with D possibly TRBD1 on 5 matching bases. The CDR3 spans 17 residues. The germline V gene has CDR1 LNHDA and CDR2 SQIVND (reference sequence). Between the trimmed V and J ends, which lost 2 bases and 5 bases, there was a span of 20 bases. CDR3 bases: TGTGCCAGTAGTATATCCGGATGGACAACAAAAGGAGATACGCAGTATTTT. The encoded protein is CASSISGWTTKGDTQYF.

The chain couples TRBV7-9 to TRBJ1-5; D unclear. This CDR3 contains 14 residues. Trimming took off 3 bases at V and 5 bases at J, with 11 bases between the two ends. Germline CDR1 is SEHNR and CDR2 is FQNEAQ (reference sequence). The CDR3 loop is CASSFEGFDQPQHF. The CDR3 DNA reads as TGTGCCAGCAGCTTCGAGGGTTTCGATCAGCCCCAGCATTTT.

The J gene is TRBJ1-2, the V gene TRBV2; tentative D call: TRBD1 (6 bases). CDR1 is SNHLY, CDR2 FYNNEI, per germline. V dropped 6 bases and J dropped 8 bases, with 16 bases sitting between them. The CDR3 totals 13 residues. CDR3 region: CASRKTGTEGYTF. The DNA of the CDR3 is TGTGCCAGCAGAAAAACAGGGACGGAGGGCTACACCTTC.

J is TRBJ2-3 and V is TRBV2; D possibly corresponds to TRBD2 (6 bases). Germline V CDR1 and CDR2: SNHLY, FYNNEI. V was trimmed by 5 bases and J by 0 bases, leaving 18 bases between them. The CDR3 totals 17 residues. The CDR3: CASSLYPVGTSTDTQYF. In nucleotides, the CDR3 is TGTGCCAGCAGTCTTTACCCTGTCGGGACTAGCACAGATACGCAGTATTTT.

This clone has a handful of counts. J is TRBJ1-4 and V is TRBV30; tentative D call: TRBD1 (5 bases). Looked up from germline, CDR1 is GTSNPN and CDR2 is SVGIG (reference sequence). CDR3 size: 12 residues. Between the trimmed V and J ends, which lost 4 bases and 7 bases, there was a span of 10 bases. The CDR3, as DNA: TGTGCCTGGACAGCGGGGGGTGAAAAACTGTTTTTT. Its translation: CAWTAGGEKLFF. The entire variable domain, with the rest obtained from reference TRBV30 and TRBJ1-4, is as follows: SQTIHQWPATLVQPVGSPLSLECTVEGTSNPNLYWYRQAAGRGLQLLFYSVGIGQISSEVPQNLSASRPQDRQFILSSKKLLLSDSGFYLCAWTAGGEKLFFGSGTQLSVL.

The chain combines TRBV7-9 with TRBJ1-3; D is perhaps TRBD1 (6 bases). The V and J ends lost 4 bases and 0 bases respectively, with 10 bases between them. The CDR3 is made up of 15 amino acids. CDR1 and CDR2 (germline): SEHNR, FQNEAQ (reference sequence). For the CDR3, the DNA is TGTGCCAGCAGCTCCGGGGGGGCCTCTGGAAACACCATATATTTT. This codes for CASSSGGASGNTIYF.

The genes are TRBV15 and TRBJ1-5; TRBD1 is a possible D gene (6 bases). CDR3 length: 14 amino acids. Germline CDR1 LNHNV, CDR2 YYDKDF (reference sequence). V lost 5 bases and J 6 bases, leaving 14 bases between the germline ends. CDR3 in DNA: TGTGCCACCAGCTCTCCGGACAGTTTTCAGCCCCAGCATTTT. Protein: CATSSPDSFQPQHF.